Below are 27 T cell receptor beta chains sequenced from a single sample in a study of post-analysis software for immune sequencing data. Study results and caveats: Elevated frequency relative to controls characterized four or five TRBV segments in patients, TRBV5-6, TRBV5-1 and TRBV20-1 among them.

Tagging with unique molecular identifiers was a feature of the TCR beta cDNA libraries. TCRdb reprocessed the PCR reads via MiXCR and lists one record per CDR3 protein. The table shows fewer than 700,000 distinct CDR3 sequences, with around 47% occurring only once. No cognate antigen is known for these TCRs. Sample: blood. All receptors derive from a girl aged 10 to 17 with multiple sclerosis.

The rearrangement uses TRBV7-8 and TRBJ2-5, with TRBD2 identical over 9 bases. V dropped 5 bases and J dropped 11; count of bases not matched to a gene: 15. The germline V gene encodes CDR1 SGHVS and CDR2 FQNEAQ. This CDR3 is 15 amino acids long. CDR3 protein: CASSPWAGGSYKQYF. CDR3 in DNA: TGTGCCAGCAGCCCGTGGGCGGGAGGGTCCTACAAGCAGTACTTC.

This clonotype was observed a handful of times. V gene TRBV20-1 combines with J gene TRBJ2-5; the D is unclear. The germline CDR1 and CDR2 sequences are DFQATT and SNEGSKA (reference sequence). Trimming cost V 3 bases and J 1 base, with 9 bases left between them. The CDR3 contains 13 residues. The CDR3 DNA reads as TGCAGTGCTAGCAAGGGCAGCCAAGAGACCCAGTACTTC. This encodes CSASKGSQETQYF.

The table lists this clonotype with a few counts. This chain joins TRBV29-1 and TRBJ2-3; D uncertain. V dropped 4 bases and J dropped 5 bases, with 10 bases sitting between them. CDR1 is SQVTM and CDR2 is ANQGSEA in the germline V gene. The CDR3 contains 12 residues. Here the CDR3 DNA reads TGCAGCGTTGGGCAGAAGAGAGATACGCAGTATTTT. It is translated as CSVGQKRDTQYF.

The V and J genes are TRBV20-1 and TRBJ2-7, with D possibly TRBD1 on 5 matching bases. Per the germline V gene, CDR1 is DFQATT and CDR2 is SNEGSKA (reference sequence). Trimming left V 4 bases short and J 2 bases short, with 15 bases between. The CDR3 spans 14 residues. CDR3 in DNA: TGCAGTGCTACTCCAACACAGGAGACCTACGAGCAGTACTTC. This gives the protein CSATPTQETYEQYF.

The chain recombines TRBV4-1 with TRBJ1-1; D remains unclear. Per germline, CDR1 MGHRA and CDR2 YSYEKL. Deletions cut 4 bases from V and 6 bases from J, with 21 bases between. The CDR3 totals 16 residues. CDR3 sequence reads: CASSPRTSSLMAEAFF. The CDR3 nucleotides read TGCGCCAGCAGCCCTCGGACTTCCTCGTTGATGGCTGAAGCTTTCTTT.

J is TRBJ1-2 and V is TRBV7-2; no firm D call. This CDR3 comprises 15 residues. In germline, CDR1 is SGHTA, CDR2 FQGNSA. Trimming took off 1 base at V and 0 bases at J, with 9 bases between the two ends. CDR3 protein: CASSLGAASNYGYTF. CDR3 in DNA: TGTGCCAGCAGCTTAGGGGCTGCCTCTAACTATGGCTACACCTTC. Based on the CDR3 plus reference TRBV7-2 and TRBJ1-2, the full variable domain is GAGVSQSPSNKVTEKGKDVELRCDPISGHTALYWYRQSLGQGLEFLIYFQGNSAPDKSGLPSDRFSAERTGGSVSTLTIQRTQQEDSAVYLCASSLGAASNYGYTFGSGTRLTVV.

The sample holds a few counts of this clonotype. V gene TRBV25-1 combines with J gene TRBJ2-3; TRBD2 aligns across 13 bases. The V gene end was trimmed by 3 bases and the J gene end by 4 bases; junction bases not matched to a gene: 16. The CDR3 contains 20 residues. Germline V gene lookup returns CDR1 MGHDK and CDR2 SYGVNS. The CDR3: CASSEPLYWTSGSLADTQYF. The DNA for the CDR3 is TGTGCCAGCAGTGAGCCGCTGTATTGGACTAGCGGGAGTTTGGCAGATACGCAGTATTTT.

This clonotype was detected only a few times. The V call is TRBV6-5, the J call TRBJ2-1; D is undetermined. V lost 7 bases to trimming and J lost 5 bases, with 12 bases between them. The CDR3 is 13 residues long. Germline V gene data show CDR1 as MNHEY and CDR2 as SVGAGI. The CDR3 nucleotides read TGTGCCAGCAAGATGTCCGCTAACAATGAGCAGTTCTTC. Translation gives CASKMSANNEQFF.

DNA of the CDR3: TGTGCCAGCAGCCAAGGGCGGGAGGGGGAAAATGAGCAGTTCTTC. Translation: CASSQGREGENEQFF. V is TRBV4-2 and J is TRBJ2-1; 9 positions agree with TRBD2. With 1 base clipped from V and 7 bases from J, the junction kept 5 bases outside the gene matches. CDR3 length: 15 amino acids. CDR1 is LGHNA, CDR2 YNFKEQ, per germline.

In regard to this clonotype: Relative to the germline gene, one junction end is altered; a read error may explain this. V gene TRBV7-2 combines with J gene TRBJ2-3; possibly TRBD2 for D (5 bases). Germline-derived CDR1 and CDR2 are SGHTA and FQGNSA. This CDR3 spans 15 amino acids. CDR3 residues: CASSPGLPSSDTQNF. In DNA form, the CDR3 reads TGTGCCAGCAGCCCGGGCCTCCCTAGCTCAGATACGCAGAATTTT. The variable domain in full, completed from reference TRBV7-2 and TRBJ2-3, reads GAGVSQSPSNKVTEKGKDVELRCDPISGHTALYWYRQSLGQGLEFLIYFQGNSAPDKSGLPSDRFSAERTGGSVSTLTIQRTQQEDSAVYLCASSPGLPSSDTQNFGPGTRLTVL.

A few counts support this clonotype. This rearrangement joins TRBV4-1 to TRBJ1-4; D is uncertain. CDR3 length equals 15 residues. The germline CDR1 and CDR2 sequences are MGHRA and YSYEKL. V lost 3 bases, J lost 3 bases, and 11 bases lay in between. CDR3 residues: CASSHGRPSNEKLFF. The DNA for the CDR3 is TGCGCCAGCAGCCATGGGCGGCCGTCTAATGAAAAACTGTTTTTT.

This clonotype was seen only a few times. This chain joins TRBV30 and TRBJ2-7; tentatively, D is TRBD1 or TRBD2 (5 bases each). CDR3 length equals 11 residues. Germline lookup yields CDR1 GTSNPN and CDR2 SVGIG (reference sequence). With 5 bases removed from V and 0 bases from J, the gap between germline ends came to 5 bases. CDR3 sequence (DNA): TGTGCCTGGGGGGGCTCCTACGAGCAGTACTTC. Translated, it gives CAWGGSYEQYF.

This sequence joins TRBV20-1 and TRBJ2-7; 10 nucleotides align to TRBD2. Germline trimming cut 7 bases from V and 3 bases from J; bases unmatched to any gene: 3. CDR3 length equals 12 residues. Germline values: CDR1 DFQATT, CDR2 SNEGSKA (reference sequence). The CDR3 DNA reads as TGCAGTGGTAGCGGGAGGAACTACGAGCAGTACTTC. It yields the protein CSGSGRNYEQYF.

There are a few counts of this clonotype. The chain combines TRBV7-2 with TRBJ2-3, with TRBD2 matching over 8 bases. This CDR3 is 16 amino acids long. Trimming cost V 4 bases and J 3 bases; bases outside gene matches: 9. Germline V gene sequence: CDR1 SGHTA, CDR2 FQGNSA. This chain's CDR3 is CASSSQGGLETDTQYF. CDR3 DNA: TGTGCCAGCAGCTCCCAAGGGGGACTAGAGACAGATACGCAGTATTTT.

The rearrangement uses TRBV6-5 and TRBJ1-6, with 7 nucleotides matching TRBD1. The CDR3 runs 19 residues. J gave up 0 bases and V 1 base, and 9 bases lay outside the gene matches. Germline V lookup: CDR1 MNHEY, CDR2 SVGAGI. The CDR3 region is CASSYLPGQTSSYNSPLHF. The CDR3 DNA is TGTGCCAGCAGTTACTTACCGGGACAGACGAGCTCCTATAATTCACCCCTCCACTTT.

The V gene is TRBV2, the J gene TRBJ1-5; D perhaps matches TRBD1 (6 bases). Germline V lookup: CDR1 SNHLY, CDR2 FYNNEI. The V and J ends lost 11 bases and 7 bases respectively, with 15 bases between them. The CDR3 is 12 amino acids. The CDR3 DNA reads TGTGCCTGCACGGGGGCCGGCCAGCCCCAGCATTTT. Amino acids: CACTGAGQPQHF.

The V and J genes are TRBV14 and TRBJ1-4, with 7 bases fitting TRBD1. Losses at the gene ends were 3 bases for V and 10 bases for J; bases not matched to a gene: 8. The germline V gene encodes CDR1 SGHDN and CDR2 FVKESK. This CDR3 comprises 14 residues. DNA of the CDR3: TGTGCCAGCAGCCAGGACAGGAGGTTCGGAAAACTGTTTTTT. It yields the protein CASSQDRRFGKLFF.

This clonotype was observed a few times. The chain uses TRBV12-3 or TRBV12-4 and TRBJ2-7; 8 bases agree with TRBD2. Trimming cost V 0 bases and J 0 bases; bases outside gene matches: 13. CDR3 size: 19 residues. CDR3 amino acids: CASSLALPGGAASSYEQYF. CDR3 nucleotides: TGTGCCAGCAGTTTAGCGCTCCCGGGGGGGGCCGCCTCCTCCTACGAGCAGTACTTC.

In its sample, this clonotype was seen once. This sequence may be a read error, since a much larger clone differs from it by one base. The gene calls are TRBV4-2 and TRBJ2-5, with 13 positions matching TRBD2. The CDR3 has 18 amino acids. Germline CDR1 LGHNA, CDR2 YNFKEQ. J lost 4 bases, V lost 4 bases, and 12 bases had no gene match. The CDR3 spells CASSLELAGGPFVETQYF. The CDR3, as DNA: TGTGCCAGCAGCCTAGAACTAGCGGGGGGGCCATTCGTAGAGACCCAGTACTTC.

This clonotype was seen more than once but under ten times. The rearrangement joins TRBV20-1 to TRBJ2-3; D perhaps matches TRBD2 (5 bases). From germline, CDR1 is DFQATT and CDR2 SNEGSKA (reference sequence). The CDR3 extends over 10 amino acids. The CDR3 loop reads CSRGTDTQYF. Written as DNA, the CDR3 is TGCAGCAGAGGGACAGATACGCAGTATTTT.

The chain combines TRBV6-1 with TRBJ2-5; D gene uncertain. Judging by the DNA end, TRBJ2-7 fits better; the J call may be wrong. Germline CDR1 MNHNS, CDR2 SASEGT. This CDR3 is 14 amino acids long. The CDR3: CASNGLPALHEQYF. CDR3 bases: TGTGCCAGCAATGGGCTTCCGGCCCTCCACGAGCAGTACTTC.

Details on this clonotype: Because it lacks the conserved phenylalanine or tryptophan at the end, this CDR3 is likely a read error. V is TRBV4-1 and J is TRBJ1-1, with 7 bases fitting TRBD1. The V segment lost 1 base and the J segment 0 bases; nucleotides outside the gene matches: 11. There are 18 residues in the CDR3. The germline V gene has CDR1 MGHRA and CDR2 YSYEKL. The CDR3 loop reads CASSQAPHRGGMNTEAFV. The CDR3, as DNA: TGCGCCAGCAGCCAAGCCCCGCACAGGGGTGGAATGAACACTGAAGCTTTCGTT.

The chain links TRBV12-3 or TRBV12-4 to TRBJ2-1, with TRBD2 identical over 8 bases. J lost 10 bases, V lost 5 bases, and 10 bases had no gene match. The CDR3 extends over 14 amino acids. The CDR3 DNA reads as TGTGCCAGCAGTCCGAGCGGGGGAACCTACGAGCAGTTCTTC. Translating gives CASSPSGGTYEQFF.

A few counts support this clonotype. The genes are TRBV12-3 or TRBV12-4 and TRBJ2-1; the D gene is possibly TRBD2 (6 bases). This CDR3 has 13 residues. Trimming shortened V by 5 bases and J by 6 bases, and 11 bases separated the two germline ends. The CDR3 spells CASSRRDPNEQFF. In DNA, the CDR3 is TGTGCCAGCAGTCGGCGGGATCCCAATGAGCAGTTCTTC.

This clonotype was counted a single time. This chain uses TRBV29-1 with TRBJ2-5; no firm D call. Germline values: CDR1 SQVTM, CDR2 ANQGSEA. Between the trimmed V and J ends, which lost 3 bases and 3 bases, there was a span of 11 bases. The CDR3 runs 13 residues. The CDR3 is CSVEGPTEETQYF. Here the CDR3 DNA reads TGCAGCGTTGAGGGCCCGACGGAAGAGACCCAGTACTTC.

The V gene is TRBV5-1, the J gene TRBJ2-4, with 7 positions matching TRBD2. CDR1 is SGHRS and CDR2 is YFSETQ in the germline V gene. This CDR3 is built from 14 residues. V lost 0 bases to trimming and J lost 8 bases; unmatched junction nucleotides: 5. The CDR3 is CASSLAWGRDIQYF. Written as DNA, the CDR3 is TGCGCCAGCAGCTTGGCCTGGGGGAGGGACATTCAGTACTTC.

CDR3 sequence (DNA): TGTGCCAGCAGCTTAGGGACTAGCGGGACGGCCGAGCAGTACTTC. The encoded protein is CASSLGTSGTAEQYF. The chain links TRBV7-6 to TRBJ2-4; 12 bases align to TRBD2. The J call may not be correct, given that the DNA end is closer to TRBJ2-7. From germline, CDR1 is SGHVS and CDR2 FNYEAQ. The CDR3 is 15 residues long.